The following is a TCR beta chain sequence with its context. Its specificity is unknown. These data originate in a study of T cell repertoires in cytomegalovirus infection. In the study overall: Newly reported HLA-C-restricted and thoroughly characterized HLA-B-restricted CMV epitopes were employed.

CDR1 SGDLS and CDR2 YYNGEE come from the germline V gene. The CDR3 spans 17 residues. With V trimmed by 4 bases and J by 3 bases, 6 bases remained unmatched. TCRdb redid the calling of the reads with MiXCR, one entry per CDR3 protein. The table records around 750,000 distinct CDR3 sequences, roughly 33% of them present only once. The material was cultured CD8+ T cells from PBMCs, obtained from culture after CMV antigen stimulation. The clonotype originates from a human donor in good health (CMV status not recorded). Some clones in this sample may be carry-over from other donors' samples. The chain combines TRBV9 with TRBJ2-3; 15 bases match TRBD2. CDR3: CASSHPGTSGGTDTQYF. DNA of the CDR3: TGTGCCAGCAGCCACCCCGGGACTAGCGGGGGGACAGATACGCAGTATTTT.